This T cell receptor beta chain was captured in a study of T cell repertoires in cytomegalovirus infection. Study results and caveats: Adding up the frequency of public TCR beta families identified people who carried CMV plus the relevant HLA. The study found HLA-C-restricted CMV-specific TCR beta clonotypes dominating the ex vivo response.

On this clonotype: Its antigen is currently unknown.

TCRdb re-analysed the reads in MiXCR, keeping a single row per CDR3 protein. Of roughly 200,000 distinct CDR3 sequences listed, approximately 18% were seen once; the top ten hold around 25%. Trimming removed 3 bases at V and 4 bases at J, with 11 bases between. The germline V gene has CDR1 KGHSH and CDR2 LQKENI. The CDR3 extends over 14 amino acids. The genes are TRBV18 and TRBJ2-3; a possible D gene is TRBD1 (6 bases). What was sequenced was CD8+ T cells from PBMCs. This clonotype was obtained from a human donor in good health (CMV status not recorded). Some clones in this sample may be carry-over from other donors' samples. In DNA, the CDR3 is TGTGCCAGCTCACCGGACGAGGGGGCAGATACGCAGTATTTT. This gives the protein CASSPDEGADTQYF.